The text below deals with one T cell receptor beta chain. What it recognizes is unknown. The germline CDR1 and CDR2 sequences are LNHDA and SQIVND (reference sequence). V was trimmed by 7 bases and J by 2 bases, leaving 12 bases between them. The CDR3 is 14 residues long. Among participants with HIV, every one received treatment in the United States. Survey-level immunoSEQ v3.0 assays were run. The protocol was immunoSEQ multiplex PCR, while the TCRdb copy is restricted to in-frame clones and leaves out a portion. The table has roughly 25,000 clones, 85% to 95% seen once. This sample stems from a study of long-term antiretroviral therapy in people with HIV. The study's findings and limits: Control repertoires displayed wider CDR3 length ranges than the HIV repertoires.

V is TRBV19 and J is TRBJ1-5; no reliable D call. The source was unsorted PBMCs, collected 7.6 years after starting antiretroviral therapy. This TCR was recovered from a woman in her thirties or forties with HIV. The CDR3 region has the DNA TGTGCCAGTACCCAGCAGGCAGGCAATCAGCCCCAGCATTTT. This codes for CASTQQAGNQPQHF. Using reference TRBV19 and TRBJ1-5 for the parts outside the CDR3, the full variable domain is DGGITQSPKYLFRKEGQNVTLSCEQNLNHDAMYWYRQDPGQGLRLIYYSQIVNDFQKGDIAEGYSVSREKKESFPLTVTSAQKNPTAFYLCASTQQAGNQPQHFGDGTRLSIL.